This TCR beta chain was captured in a study of blood T cell repertoires in COVID-19. Across the whole study: Samples taken during acute and convalescent COVID-19 were collected in the United States, Italy and Spain. T cells, B-cell-depleted T cells, or PBMCs supplied cDNA or gDNA.

In the authors' methods: Quantification of nucleated cells was approximated via reference gene primer amplification. Some clones are missing from TCRdb's copy, which holds only in-frame ones; the method was immunoSEQ multiplex PCR. For V, J and clone size, that table is used; D and trimming come from the DNA. The sample includes some 200,000 clones, 80% to 85% of them seen just once. Germline V CDR1 and CDR2: GTSNPN, SVGIG (reference sequence). V gave up 0 bases and J gave up 7 bases; unmatched junction bases: 6. The CDR3 consists of 15 residues. V gene TRBV30 combines with J gene TRBJ1-6; 7 positions match TRBD1. The TCR originated in a woman aged 55-70 years who had recovered from COVID-19. The sequenced material came from peripheral blood. The CDR3 loop reads CAWSVEDRRNSPLHF. DNA of the CDR3: TGTGCCTGGAGTGTAGAGGACAGGAGAAATTCACCCCTCCACTTT.